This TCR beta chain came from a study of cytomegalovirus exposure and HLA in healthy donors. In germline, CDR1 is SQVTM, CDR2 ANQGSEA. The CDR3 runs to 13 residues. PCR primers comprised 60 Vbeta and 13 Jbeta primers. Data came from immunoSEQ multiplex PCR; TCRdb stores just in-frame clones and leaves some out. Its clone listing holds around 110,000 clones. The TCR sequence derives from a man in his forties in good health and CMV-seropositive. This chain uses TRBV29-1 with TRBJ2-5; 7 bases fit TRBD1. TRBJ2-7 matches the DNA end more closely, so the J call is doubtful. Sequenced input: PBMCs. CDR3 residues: CSVGQLSSYEQYF. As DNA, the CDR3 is TGCAGCGTGGGACAGCTTAGCTCCTACGAGCAGTACTTC.